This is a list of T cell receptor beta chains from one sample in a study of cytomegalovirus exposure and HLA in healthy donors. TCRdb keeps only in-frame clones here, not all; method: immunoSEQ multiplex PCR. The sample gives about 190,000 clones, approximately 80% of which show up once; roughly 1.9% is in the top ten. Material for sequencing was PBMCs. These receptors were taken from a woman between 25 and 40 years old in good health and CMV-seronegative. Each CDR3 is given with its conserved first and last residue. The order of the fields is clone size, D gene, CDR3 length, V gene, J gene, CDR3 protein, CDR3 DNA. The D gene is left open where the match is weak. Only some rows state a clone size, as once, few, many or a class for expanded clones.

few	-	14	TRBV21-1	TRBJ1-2	CASSNAQGRRGYTF	TGTGCCAGCAGCAATGCTCAGGGGAGAAGGGGCTACACCTTC
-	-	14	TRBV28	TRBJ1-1	CASSPRRALTEAFF	TGTGCCAGCAGTCCACGGAGGGCGCTTACTGAAGCTTTCTTT
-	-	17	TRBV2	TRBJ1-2	CASSDRPGEKGSYGYTF	TGTGCCAGCAGTGACCGGCCGGGAGAAAAGGGTAGCTATGGCTACACCTTC
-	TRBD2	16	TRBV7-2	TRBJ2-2	CASSLVLAGVTGELFF	TGTGCCAGCAGCTTAGTCCTAGCGGGAGTCACCGGGGAGCTGTTTTTT
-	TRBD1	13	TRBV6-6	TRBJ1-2	CASYRTGYYGYTF	TGTGCCAGCTATCGGACAGGGTACTATGGCTACACCTTC
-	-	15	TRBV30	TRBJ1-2	CAWSVGNRRNYGYTF	TGTGCCTGGAGTGTAGGTAACAGGCGGAACTATGGCTACACCTTC
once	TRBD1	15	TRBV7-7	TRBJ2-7	CASSLEGGSGYEQYF	TGTGCTAGCAGCTTAGAAGGGGGCAGCGGTTACGAGCAGTACTTC
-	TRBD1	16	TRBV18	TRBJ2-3	CASSTFGTGSTDTQYF	TGTGCCAGCTCAACATTCGGGACAGGAAGCACAGATACGCAGTATTTT
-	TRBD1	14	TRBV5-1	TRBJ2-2	CASLQGANTGELFF	TGCGCCAGTTTACAGGGGGCGAACACCGGGGAGCTGTTTTTT
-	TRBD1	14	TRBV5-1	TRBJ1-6	CASSARTGDSPLHF	TGCGCCAGCAGCGCCCGGACAGGGGATTCACCCCTCCACTTT
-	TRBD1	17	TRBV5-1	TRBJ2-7	CASSPRGRGTGSYEQYF	TGCGCCAGCAGCCCGCGAGGTCGGGGGACAGGTTCCTACGAGCAGTACTTC
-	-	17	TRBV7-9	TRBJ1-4	CASSFSRVGATNEKLFF	TGTGCCAGCAGCTTCTCCAGGGTCGGTGCAACTAATGAAAAACTGTTTTTT
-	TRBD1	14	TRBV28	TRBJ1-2	CASSPDRNYYGYTF	TGTGCCAGCAGCCCGGACAGGAATTACTATGGCTACACCTTC
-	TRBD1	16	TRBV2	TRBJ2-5	CAITLRQGQFLETQYF	TGTGCCATCACACTGCGACAGGGGCAATTCCTGGAGACCCAGTACTTC
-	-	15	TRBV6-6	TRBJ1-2	CASSYSGGLDYGYTF	TGTGCCAGCAGTTACTCTGGGGGCTTGGACTATGGCTACACCTTC
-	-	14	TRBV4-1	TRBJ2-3	CASSQATARDTQYF	TGCGCCAGCAGCCAAGCAACCGCGCGAGATACGCAGTATTTT
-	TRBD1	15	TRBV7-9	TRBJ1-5	CASSLVNRGHQPQHF	TGTGCCAGCAGCTTAGTCAACAGGGGGCATCAGCCCCAGCATTTT
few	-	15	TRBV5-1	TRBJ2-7	CASSLRAGASYEQYF	TGCGCCAGCAGCTTGCGCGCGGGGGCCTCCTACGAGCAGTACTTC
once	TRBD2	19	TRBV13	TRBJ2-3	CASSSRVFTSGGRTDTQYF	TGTGCCAGCAGCAGCCGGGTATTTACTAGCGGGGGTCGTACAGATACGCAGTATTTT
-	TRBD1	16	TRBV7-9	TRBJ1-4	CASSYLTGTEGEKLFF	TGTGCCAGCAGCTACTTGACCGGGACAGAGGGTGAAAAACTGTTTTTT
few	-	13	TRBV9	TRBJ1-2	CASTQGVGYGYTF	TGTGCCAGCACCCAAGGGGTCGGATATGGCTACACCTTC
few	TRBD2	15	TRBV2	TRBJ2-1	CASSTGLAGNNEQFF	TGTGCCAGCAGTACGGGACTAGCGGGGAACAATGAGCAGTTCTTC
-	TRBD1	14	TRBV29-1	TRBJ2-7	CSVEIQGATYEQYF	TGCAGCGTTGAAATACAGGGGGCGACGTACGAGCAGTACTTC
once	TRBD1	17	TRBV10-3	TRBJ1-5	CAISESLGGTGSQPQHF	TGTGCCATCAGTGAGTCTTTGGGGGGGACAGGGAGTCAGCCCCAGCATTTT
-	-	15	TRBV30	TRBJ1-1	CAWKRLQVMNTEAFF	TGTGCCTGGAAAAGGTTACAGGTCATGAACACTGAAGCTTTCTTT
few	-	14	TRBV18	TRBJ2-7	CASSPQGGGYEQYF	TGTGCCAGCTCACCCCAGGGGGGTGGGTACGAGCAGTACTTC
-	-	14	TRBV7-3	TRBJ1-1	CASSLQGWNTEAFF	TGTGCCAGCAGCTTACAGGGATGGAACACTGAAGCTTTCTTT
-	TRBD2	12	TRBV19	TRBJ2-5	CASSTGGETQYF	TGTGCCAGTAGTACGGGAGGGGAGACCCAGTACTTC
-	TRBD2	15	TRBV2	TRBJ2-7	CASSTGLAGDYEQYF	TGTGCCAGCAGTACGGGACTAGCGGGGGACTACGAGCAGTACTTC
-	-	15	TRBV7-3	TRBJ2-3	CASSSRPDSADTQYF	TGTGCCAGCAGCTCCCGACCTGATAGCGCAGATACGCAGTATTTT
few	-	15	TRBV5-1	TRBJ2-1	CASTFSVASYNEQFF	TGCGCCAGCACCTTTAGCGTGGCCTCCTACAATGAGCAGTTCTTC
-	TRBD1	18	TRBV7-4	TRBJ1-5	CASSLEPQEDRGNQPQHF	TGTGCCAGCAGCTTAGAGCCCCAAGAGGACAGGGGCAATCAGCCCCAGCATTTT
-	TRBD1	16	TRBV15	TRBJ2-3	CATSRRTGSSTDTQYF	TGTGCCACCAGCAGGAGGACAGGGAGTAGTACAGATACGCAGTATTTT
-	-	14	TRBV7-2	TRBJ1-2	CASNLRADNYGYTF	TGTGCCAGCAACCTCAGGGCGGACAACTATGGCTACACCTTC
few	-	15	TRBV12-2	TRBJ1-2	CASRHFPDRNYGYTF	TGTGCAAGTCGCCACTTCCCGGACAGGAACTATGGCTACACCTTC
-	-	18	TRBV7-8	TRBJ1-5	CASSLIGAGFIGNQPQHF	TGTGCCAGCAGCTTAATAGGGGCAGGGTTCATCGGCAATCAGCCCCAGCATTTT
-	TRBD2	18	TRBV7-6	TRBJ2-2	CASSPGLAGGPGTGELFF	TGTGCCAGCAGCCCGGGACTAGCGGGGGGGCCGGGCACCGGGGAGCTGTTTTTT
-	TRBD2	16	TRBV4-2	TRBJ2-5	CASSQELAGDQETQYF	TGTGCCAGCAGCCAAGAACTCGCGGGGGACCAAGAGACCCAGTACTTC
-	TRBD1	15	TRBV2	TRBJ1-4	CASSRDRLSNEKLFF	TGTGCCAGCAGCCGGGACAGGCTCAGCAATGAAAAACTGTTTTTT
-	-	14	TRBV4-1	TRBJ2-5	CASRKADSRETQYF	TGCGCCAGCAGAAAAGCGGACAGTCGGGAGACCCAGTACTTC
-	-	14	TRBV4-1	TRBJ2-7	CASSQVGAGVEQYF	TGCGCCAGCAGCCAAGTGGGGGCGGGGGTTGAGCAGTACTTC
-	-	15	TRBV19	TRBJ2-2	CASTRQGRVTGELFF	TGTGCCAGTACCAGACAGGGGAGGGTCACCGGGGAGCTGTTTTTT
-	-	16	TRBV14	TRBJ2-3	CASSQELGLSTDTQYF	TGTGCCAGCAGCCAAGAGTTGGGACTCAGCACAGATACGCAGTATTTT
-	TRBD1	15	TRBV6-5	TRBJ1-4	CASSYFSGGREKLFF	TGTGCCAGCAGTTACTTCTCAGGGGGTCGTGAAAAACTGTTTTTT
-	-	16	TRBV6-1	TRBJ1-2	CASSEEYATAGYGYTF	TGTGCCAGCAGTGAAGAATATGCGACAGCGGGCTATGGCTACACCTTC
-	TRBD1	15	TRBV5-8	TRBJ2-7	CASSFFRDSSYEQYF	TGTGCCAGCAGCTTTTTCCGGGACAGCTCCTACGAGCAGTACTTC
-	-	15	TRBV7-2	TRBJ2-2	CASSLTGTGTGELFF	TGTGCCAGCAGCTTAACAGGGACGGGAACCGGGGAGCTGTTTTTT
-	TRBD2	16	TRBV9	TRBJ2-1	CASSVAPSGSYNEQFF	TGTGCCAGCAGCGTAGCTCCTAGCGGGAGTTACAATGAGCAGTTCTTC
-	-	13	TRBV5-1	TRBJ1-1	CASSLDVGGEAFF	TGCGCCAGCAGCTTGGATGTGGGGGGTGAAGCTTTCTTT
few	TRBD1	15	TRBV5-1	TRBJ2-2	CASSPQGQGPGELFF	TGCGCCAGCAGCCCACAAGGACAGGGTCCCGGGGAGCTGTTTTTT
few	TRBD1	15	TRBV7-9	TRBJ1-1	CASSLSGQVNTEAFF	TGTGCCAGCAGCTTATCTGGACAGGTCAACACTGAAGCTTTCTTT
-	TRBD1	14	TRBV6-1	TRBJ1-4	CASSLDRGREKLFF	TGTGCCAGCAGCCTGGACAGGGGAAGGGAAAAACTGTTTTTT
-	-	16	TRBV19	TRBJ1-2	CASSIGTYRADYGYTF	TGTGCCAGTAGTATAGGGACATACCGGGCAGACTATGGCTACACCTTC
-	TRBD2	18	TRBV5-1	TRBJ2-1	CASSPGLAGARGDNEQFF	TGCGCCAGCAGCCCGGGACTAGCGGGAGCCCGGGGAGACAATGAGCAGTTCTTC
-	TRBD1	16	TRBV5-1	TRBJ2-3	CASSLEPGQGADTQYF	TGCGCCAGCAGCTTGGAACCTGGACAGGGCGCAGATACGCAGTATTTT
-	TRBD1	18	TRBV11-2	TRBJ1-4	CASSLHPGQGFPNEKLFF	TGTGCCAGCAGCTTACATCCGGGACAGGGTTTTCCTAATGAAAAACTGTTTTTT
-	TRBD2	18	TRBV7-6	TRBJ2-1	CASSLELAGASSYNEQFF	TGTGCCAGCAGCTTAGAACTAGCGGGAGCTAGCTCCTACAATGAGCAGTTCTTC
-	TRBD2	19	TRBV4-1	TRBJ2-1	CASSQGVPPLAGKYNEQFF	TGCGCCAGCAGCCAAGGAGTCCCCCCTCTAGCGGGTAAATACAATGAGCAGTTCTTC
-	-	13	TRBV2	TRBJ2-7	CASRKLSSDEQYF	TGTGCCAGCAGGAAGCTTAGCAGCGACGAGCAGTACTTC